A single sample is the source of the 28 T cell receptor beta chains below, sequenced in a study of blood T cell repertoires in COVID-19. Generated by immunoSEQ multiplex PCR, the TCRdb table keeps only in-frame clones and is missing some. The sample has 140,000 to 150,000 clones; roughly 81% are singletons. Sequencing used PBMCs or T cells enriched from blood (not recorded which). The receptors shown here come from a woman between 50 and 59 years old with acute COVID-19.

CDR3 coding DNA: TGTGCCAGCATTGCTGAGTCGGGAGTGGAGGCAGATACGCAGTATTTT. Translating it yields CASIAESGVEADTQYF. The chain has TRBV2 and TRBJ2-3, with D possibly being TRBD2 (6 bases). The CDR3 consists of 16 residues. With 7 bases removed from V and 4 bases from J, the gap between germline ends came to 21 bases. Per the germline V gene, CDR1 is SNHLY and CDR2 is FYNNEI.

This clone is classed as medium-sized. The genes are TRBV19 and TRBJ2-7; 7 nucleotides match TRBD1. The trim removed 4 bases at V and 2 bases at J, leaving 20 bases unmatched. Germline V gives CDR1 LNHDA, CDR2 SQIVND (reference sequence). The CDR3 sequence is 19 residues long. The CDR3 DNA follows: TGTGCCAGTAGTAATGTCGAAACCGACAGGGTTCGGGCCCCCTACGAGCAGTACTTC. It translates to CASSNVETDRVRAPYEQYF.

This rearrangement joins TRBV9 to TRBJ2-1; perhaps TRBD2 as D (6 bases). There are 14 residues in the CDR3. V lost 8 bases and J 1 base, leaving 13 bases between the germline ends. The V gene's germline CDR1 is SGDLS and CDR2 YYNGEE. CDR3 coding DNA: TGTGCCAGTCAAGGGGCGGGGTCCTACAATGAGCAGTTCTTC. Translation gives CASQGAGSYNEQFF. The full variable domain, with the rest looked up from reference TRBV9 and TRBJ2-1, is DSGVTQTPKHLITATGQRVTLRCSPRSGDLSVYWYQQSLDQGLQFLIQYYNGEERAKGNILERFSAQQFPDLHSELNLSSLELGDSALYFCASQGAGSYNEQFFGPGTRLTVL.

The V and J genes are TRBV19 and TRBJ2-3; a weak D match, TRBD1 (5 bases). Germline lookup yields CDR1 LNHDA and CDR2 SQIVND (reference sequence). Trimming took 6 bases from V and 3 from J, leaving 7 bases between them. CDR3 size: 12 residues. The CDR3 loop reads CASRGQTDTQYF. The CDR3 DNA sequence: TGTGCCAGTAGGGGGCAGACAGATACGCAGTATTTT. The full variable domain, completed using reference TRBV19 and TRBJ2-3, is DGGITQSPKYLFRKEGQNVTLSCEQNLNHDAMYWYRQDPGQGLRLIYYSQIVNDFQKGDIAEGYSVSREKKESFPLTVTSAQKNPTAFYLCASRGQTDTQYFGPGTRLTVL.

CDR3 bases: TGTGCCAGCAGCTTAGCGGGACAGTTTAACGAGCAGTACTTC. This translates into CASSLAGQFNEQYF. V usage is TRBV7-9 and J usage is TRBJ2-7; 7 bases are a match to TRBD1. The trim removed 0 bases at V and 5 bases at J, leaving 4 bases unmatched. CDR3 length: 14 amino acids. Germline lookup yields CDR1 SEHNR and CDR2 FQNEAQ (reference sequence).

The chain employs TRBV27 and TRBJ2-1, with D maybe TRBD2 (6 bases). V shed 8 bases and J shed 0 bases, with 11 bases lying between them. Germline values: CDR1 MNHEY, CDR2 SMNVEV (reference sequence). The CDR3 has 14 amino acids. The CDR3 nucleotides are TGTGCCAGCTCCTTCGGGAGCTCCTACAATGAGCAGTTCTTC. Translating gives CASSFGSSYNEQFF.

There are a few counts of this clone. This rearrangement joins TRBV28 to TRBJ1-5; D might be TRBD1 (5 bases). Germline V gene lookup returns CDR1 MDHEN and CDR2 SYDVKM. The CDR3 covers 14 residues. The V and J ends lost 6 bases and 4 bases respectively, with 13 bases between them. The CDR3 spells CASRPARVNQPQHF. CDR3 sequence (DNA): TGTGCCAGCAGGCCAGCCAGGGTTAATCAGCCCCAGCATTTT.

The chain links TRBV28 to TRBJ2-3, with D possibly TRBD1 on 7 matching bases. Germline CDR1 is MDHEN and CDR2 is SYDVKM. Trimming removed 9 bases at V and 4 bases at J, with 44 bases between. CDR3 size: 23 residues. CDR3 in amino acids: CASLLPYPLFQGGGVRPSDTQYF. CDR3 DNA: TGTGCCAGTCTATTACCCTACCCCCTGTTCCAAGGAGGGGGCGTTCGACCTTCAGATACGCAGTATTTT.

This chain joins TRBV2 and TRBJ2-1, with 9 bases that match TRBD2. Per the germline V gene, CDR1 is SNHLY and CDR2 is FYNNEI. CDR3 length equals 14 residues. V shed 4 bases, J shed 5 bases, and the junction held 3 bases outside the gene matches. The CDR3 DNA follows: TGTGCCAGCAGTGGGGCTAGCGGGGACAATGAGCAGTTCTTC. Translating gives CASSGASGDNEQFF.

The CDR3: CARAERAGNQPQHF. In DNA form, the CDR3 reads TGTGCCAGGGCCGAGAGGGCCGGCAATCAGCCCCAGCATTTT. This sequence joins TRBV2 and TRBJ1-5; no clear D. CDR3 size: 14 residues. The V end lost 9 bases, the J end lost 2 bases, and 14 bases lay between the germline ends. Per the germline V gene, CDR1 is SNHLY and CDR2 is FYNNEI.

V gene TRBV6-5 combines with J gene TRBJ1-2; 7 bases agree with TRBD1. V lost 2 bases to trimming and J lost 6 bases; unmatched junction nucleotides: 9. There are 15 residues in the CDR3. The germline V gene has CDR1 MNHEY and CDR2 SVGAGI. CDR3 protein: CASSYAPWTGHGYTF. The CDR3 DNA follows: TGTGCCAGCAGTTACGCCCCCTGGACAGGCCATGGCTACACCTTC.

CDR3 sequence (DNA): TGTGCCAGCAGTTCAGGGGCCGAGCAGTACTTC. Protein product: CASSSGAEQYF. The chain links TRBV12-3 or TRBV12-4 to TRBJ2-7; perhaps TRBD1 as D (6 bases). Trimming stripped 4 bases from V and 6 bases from J, with 7 bases between. The CDR3 runs to 11 residues.

This chain joins TRBV18 and TRBJ2-1, with 9 bases matching TRBD2. The CDR3 contains 16 residues. Germline lookup yields CDR1 KGHSH and CDR2 LQKENI. Trimming took 1 base from V and 6 from J; bases not matched to a gene: 7. The CDR3 bases are TGTGCCAGCTCACCACGCGCGGGAGGGCCCGGCAATGAGCAGTTCTTC. Its translation is CASSPRAGGPGNEQFF.

This clone showed up just a few times. The chain combines TRBV4-2 with TRBJ2-7, with 13 nucleotides matching TRBD2. CDR1 and CDR2 from the germline V gene are LGHNA and YNFKEQ. With 1 base clipped from V and 2 bases from J, the junction kept 14 bases outside the gene matches. This CDR3 comprises 20 residues. CDR3 nucleotide sequence: TGTGCCAGCAGCCAAGGGTCCGCGACTAGCGGGAGGCCACAGACCTACGAGCAGTACTTC. It codes for CASSQGSATSGRPQTYEQYF.

V and J are TRBV7-6 and TRBJ2-7; TRBD2 aligns across 7 bases. This CDR3 spans 16 amino acids. The V gene end was trimmed by 5 bases and the J gene end by 10 bases; junction bases not matched to a gene: 20. From germline, CDR1 is SGHVS and CDR2 FNYEAQ. CDR3 region: CASSAMGRETSGVQYF. CDR3 coding DNA: TGTGCCAGCAGCGCCATGGGGCGGGAGACTTCGGGTGTTCAGTACTTC.

This clone was seen more than once but under ten times. The J gene is TRBJ2-2, the V gene TRBV13; the D gene is possibly TRBD1 (5 bases). The CDR3 spans 15 residues. V was cut by 2 bases and J by 6 bases, with 13 bases left in between. The germline V gene encodes CDR1 PRHDT and CDR2 FYEKMQ (reference sequence). CDR3 sequence (DNA): TGTGCCAGCAGCTTAAGGGGCCGAAAGGCCGGGGAGCTGTTTTTT. It codes for CASSLRGRKAGELFF.

This clone showed up just a few times. The gene calls are TRBV29-1 and TRBJ1-2; TRBD1 matches 7 bases. There are 12 residues in the CDR3. CDR1 and CDR2 (germline): SQVTM, ANQGSEA. Trimming cost V 2 bases and J 11 bases; bases outside gene matches: 8. The CDR3 loop reads CSVESTGRRYTF. CDR3 sequence (DNA): TGCAGCGTTGAATCGACAGGGAGACGGTACACCTTC.

The chain links TRBV7-2 to TRBJ1-1, with D tentatively TRBD1 (6 bases). There are 13 residues in the CDR3. Per germline, CDR1 SGHTA and CDR2 FQGNSA. The germline V and J ends were trimmed by 4 bases and 3 bases, with 9 bases remaining between them. Here the CDR3 DNA reads TGTGCCAGCAGCTATTCAGGGGACACTGAAGCTTTCTTT. Amino acids: CASSYSGDTEAFF.

This clone has only one observation. This sequence joins TRBV2 and TRBJ1-4; D remains unclear. Trimming left V 6 bases short and J 0 bases short, with 20 bases between. The CDR3 is made up of 18 amino acids. In germline, CDR1 is SNHLY, CDR2 FYNNEI. CDR3 amino acids: CASSVDGRQDTTNEKLFF. The CDR3 DNA follows: TGTGCCAGCAGCGTTGACGGGAGGCAAGATACAACTAATGAAAAACTGTTTTTT. The full variable domain, with the rest looked up from reference TRBV2 and TRBJ1-4, is EPEVTQTPSHQVTQMGQEVILRCVPISNHLYFYWYRQILGQKVEFLVSFYNNEISEKSEIFDDQFSVERPDGSNFTLKIRSTKLEDSAMYFCASSVDGRQDTTNEKLFFGSGTQLSVL.

The V gene is TRBV5-4, the J gene TRBJ1-2, with 7 bases lining up with TRBD1. This CDR3 is 14 amino acids long. The V segment lost 0 bases and the J segment 9 bases; nucleotides outside the gene matches: 8. CDR1 is SGHNT, CDR2 YYREEE, per germline (reference sequence). CDR3 protein: CASSLEQGRDRYTF. The CDR3 region has the DNA TGTGCCAGCAGCTTGGAACAGGGGCGGGATCGCTACACCTTC.

The chain links TRBV5-8 to TRBJ2-2, with D maybe TRBD1 (6 bases). V was cut by 6 bases and J by 0 bases, with 18 bases left in between. The CDR3 has 17 residues. The germline gives CDR1 SGHTS, CDR2 YDEGEE. The chain's CDR3 is CASTMRGRGTNTGELFF. The CDR3 DNA is TGTGCCAGCACTATGAGAGGCAGGGGAACGAACACCGGGGAGCTGTTTTTT.

The chain uses TRBV13 and TRBJ1-2; 7 bases agree with TRBD1. This CDR3 spans 16 amino acids. Germline CDR1 is PRHDT and CDR2 is FYEKMQ (reference sequence). With V trimmed by 3 bases and J by 5 bases, 12 bases remained unmatched. The CDR3, as DNA: TGTGCCAGCAGCTTGGTGGAGGGGGCACCGCCTTATGGCTACACCTTC. Its protein product is CASSLVEGAPPYGYTF.

The chain combines TRBV5-4 with TRBJ1-2; D possibly corresponds to TRBD1 (5 bases). CDR3 size: 15 residues. CDR1 and CDR2 (germline): SGHNT, YYREEE (reference sequence). Trimming took 9 bases from V and 1 from J, leaving 19 bases between them. In DNA, the CDR3 is TGTGCCACCACAGTGGGGCGGAACCTTAACTATGGCTACACCTTC. As protein: CATTVGRNLNYGYTF.

This chain links TRBV5-1 with TRBJ2-3; 7 bases match TRBD2. CDR3 length: 13 residues. CDR1 and CDR2 from the germline V gene are SGHRS and YFSETQ. Trimming removed 4 bases from V and 6 bases from J; junction bases left unmatched: 5. The CDR3 DNA follows: TGCGCCAGCAGCGATCTGGGAGGGGATACGCAGTATTTT. Encoded protein: CASSDLGGDTQYF.

This chain uses TRBV28 with TRBJ1-4; D ambiguous. This CDR3 is 14 amino acids long. The germline V gene encodes CDR1 MDHEN and CDR2 SYDVKM. The ends were cut back, 6 bases at V and 6 bases at J, with 14 bases in the middle. The CDR3 sequence: CASSPGGFDEKLFF. Here the CDR3 DNA reads TGTGCCAGCAGCCCTGGAGGTTTCGATGAAAAACTGTTTTTT. Based on the CDR3 plus reference TRBV28 and TRBJ1-4, the full variable domain is DVKVTQSSRYLVKRTGEKVFLECVQDMDHENMFWYRQDPGLGLRLIYFSYDVKMKEKGDIPEGYSVSREKKERFSLILESASTNQTSMYLCASSPGGFDEKLFFGSGTQLSVL.

With respect to this clone: A read error may produce the germline difference seen at one junction end. V is TRBV7-7 and J is TRBJ2-2, with D possibly matching TRBD2 (5 bases). CDR3 length: 14 residues. Germline V CDR1 and CDR2: SSHAT, FNYEAQ (reference sequence). The CDR3 reads CASSLAPGTGELFF. The CDR3 DNA is TGTGCTAGCAGCTTAGCGCCAGGAACCGGGGAGCTGTTTTTT. The variable domain in full, with the rest retrieved from reference TRBV7-7 and TRBJ2-2, is GAGVSQSPRYKVTKRGQDVTLRCDPISSHATLYWYQQALGQGPEFLTYFNYEAQPDKSGLPSDRFSAERPEGSISTLTIQRTEQRDSAMYRCASSLAPGTGELFFGEGSRLTVL.

The CDR3 loop reads CASSDQGPIQPQHF. The CDR3, as DNA: TGCGCCAGCAGTGATCAGGGGCCTATTCAGCCCCAGCATTTT. The rearrangement links TRBV10-2 to TRBJ1-5; the D gene is possibly TRBD1 (6 bases). The V end was cut by 3 bases, the J end by 6 bases, with 12 bases between. CDR1 WSHSY and CDR2 SAAADI come from the germline V gene. This CDR3 spans 14 amino acids.

The chain is built from TRBV7-9 and TRBJ2-4, with 10 bases matching TRBD2. The trim removed 5 bases at V and 0 bases at J, leaving 4 bases unmatched. CDR3 length: 16 amino acids. Germline values: CDR1 SEHNR, CDR2 FQNEAQ (reference sequence). CDR3 DNA: TGTGCCAGCAGCGCTAGACTAGCGGGAGCCAAAAACATTCAGTACTTC. It yields the protein CASSARLAGAKNIQYF.